This TCR beta chain was identified in a study of T-cell reconstitution after alpha-beta-depleted transplantation in children. The CDR3 runs to 16 residues. Germline CDR1 is MGHRA and CDR2 is YSYEKL. Using unique molecular identifiers, the investigators prepared the TCRbeta library. TCRdb processed the PCR reads anew with MiXCR; each CDR3 protein has one entry. The top ten hold about 4.4% of the sample, which has over 150,000 distinct CDR3 sequences, roughly 6.5% seen once. On this clonotype itself: This may be a read error: a much more frequent sequence differs by one nucleotide.

The chain couples TRBV4-1 to TRBJ2-5, with D possibly TRBD2 on 6 matching bases. The origin of this receptor is a girl under three years old with combined immunodeficiency, due to receive a stem cell transplant. The sample consisted of PBMCs, taken before TCRalphabeta/CD19-depleted stem cell transplant. This CDR3 is CASSQGWGLDQETQCF. The CDR3 region has the DNA TGCGCCAGCAGCCAAGGATGGGGACTGGACCAAGAGACCCAGTGCTTC.